This T cell receptor beta chain was recorded in a study of T cells in Graves' hyperthyroidism and ophthalmopathy. Study-wide points: A model using 13 V-J features told ophthalmopathy apart from stable hyperthyroidism.

Ophthalmopathy cases met thresholds of Clinical Activity Score at least 3, NOSPECS grade at least 4 and duration under 3 months. TCR beta CDR3 region amplification was performed from RNA transcripts. HTBI primers were employed in a first-round RT-PCR of the TCR CDR3. TCRdb re-analysed the multiplex PCR reads in MiXCR, keeping a single row per CDR3 protein. Of 500,000 to 650,000 distinct CDR3 sequences listed, 15% to 20% are singletons. V dropped 3 bases and J dropped 0 bases, with 9 bases sitting between them. Germline V gives CDR1 LNHDA, CDR2 SQIVND (reference sequence). This CDR3 spans 15 amino acids. Details on this clonotype: The antigen is undetermined.

This TCR came from a woman under 30 with Graves' ophthalmopathy. The rearrangement joins TRBV19 to TRBJ1-5; D uncertain. Sequencing was carried out using blood. The chain's CDR3 is CASSMRGHSNQPQHF. In DNA form, the CDR3 reads TGTGCCAGTAGTATGCGAGGTCATAGCAATCAGCCCCAGCATTTT.